Following are 15 T cell receptor beta chains from one sample sequenced in a study of T cell responses to AZD1222 COVID-19 vaccine. Measured with immunoSEQ multiplex PCR; TCRdb has only the in-frame clones, and not every one. The sample includes about 76,000 clones, more than 90% of them seen just once. Sequencing used peripheral blood, obtained on day 0 of AZD1222 vaccination. These receptors were collected from an adult in good health.

The genes are TRBV2 and TRBJ1-5; D unresolved. The ends were cut back, 8 bases at V and 1 base at J, with 9 bases in the middle. This CDR3 spans 13 amino acids. The germline V gene has CDR1 SNHLY and CDR2 FYNNEI. In DNA, the CDR3 is TGTGCCAGCCGTGGGATAAGCAATCAGCCCCAGCATTTT. Protein product: CASRGISNQPQHF.

The CDR3 reads CASSLGLAGLNEQFF. The CDR3 nucleotides are TGTGCCAGCAGCTTGGGGCTAGCGGGACTGAATGAGCAGTTCTTC. This sequence joins TRBV7-8 and TRBJ2-1; 9 bases align to TRBD2. The CDR3 is made up of 15 amino acids. With V trimmed by 3 bases and J by 7 bases, 7 bases remained unmatched. From germline, CDR1 is SGHVS and CDR2 FQNEAQ. Supplemented by reference TRBV7-8 and TRBJ2-1, the full variable domain reads GAGVSQSPRYKVAKRGQDVALRCDPISGHVSLFWYQQALGQGPEFLTYFQNEAQLDKSGLPSDRFFAERPEGSVSTLKIQRTQQEDSAVYLCASSLGLAGLNEQFFGPGTRLTVL.

This sequence joins TRBV11-3 and TRBJ2-3; D not resolved. CDR1 SGHNT and CDR2 YENEEA come from the germline V gene. V lost 1 base, J lost 0 bases, and 5 bases lay in between. CDR3 length equals 14 residues. This chain's CDR3 is CASSLVGSTDTQYF. The CDR3 coding sequence is TGTGCCAGCAGCTTAGTTGGCAGCACAGATACGCAGTATTTT.

The chain has TRBV30 and TRBJ2-7; D is possibly TRBD2 (5 bases). The CDR3 runs to 12 residues. V lost 3 bases and J lost 4, with 10 bases in between. Germline V CDR1 and CDR2: GTSNPN, SVGIG (reference sequence). CDR3 in amino acids: CAWSRDGYEQYF. DNA for the CDR3: TGTGCCTGGAGCCGGGATGGTTACGAGCAGTACTTC.

The chain couples TRBV2 to TRBJ2-3, with 8 nucleotides matching TRBD2. The CDR3 extends over 14 amino acids. Germline CDR1 SNHLY, CDR2 FYNNEI. The V gene end was trimmed by 4 bases and the J gene end by 4 bases; junction bases not matched to a gene: 4. The CDR3 nucleotides read TGTGCCAGCAGTGTACTAGCGGTCGCAGATACGCAGTATTTT. Encoded protein: CASSVLAVADTQYF.

The chain has TRBV7-2 and TRBJ1-5; D uncertain. Germline CDR1 is SGHTA and CDR2 is FQGNSA. Trimming pared 1 base from V and 2 bases from J, leaving 9 bases between. This CDR3 comprises 15 residues. CDR3 bases: TGTGCCAGCAGCTTAGGATCCTGGGGCAATCAGCCCCAGCATTTT. Translating gives CASSLGSWGNQPQHF.

The J gene is TRBJ2-7, the V gene TRBV19, with D tentatively TRBD2 (6 bases). The CDR3 extends over 16 amino acids. Trimming cost V 3 bases and J 0 bases, with 15 bases left between them. The germline gives CDR1 LNHDA, CDR2 SQIVND (reference sequence). The CDR3 reads CASSIWSSASSYEQYF. The CDR3 coding sequence is TGTGCCAGTAGTATTTGGTCTAGCGCGAGCTCCTACGAGCAGTACTTC.

This clone is a singleton in its sample. The chain recombines TRBV7-9 with TRBJ2-7; D perhaps matches TRBD1 (6 bases). The V gene's germline CDR1 is SEHNR and CDR2 FQNEAQ (reference sequence). Trimming took 3 bases from V and 3 from J, leaving 21 bases between them. CDR3 length equals 17 residues. This CDR3 is CASSFGTGTLRNYEQYF. The CDR3 region has the DNA TGTGCCAGCAGCTTTGGTACCGGGACATTGAGAAACTACGAGCAGTACTTC.

The chain carries TRBV6-5 and TRBJ2-5, with D possibly being TRBD2 (6 bases). From germline, CDR1 is MNHEY and CDR2 SVGAGI. The CDR3 extends over 15 amino acids. V was pared by 8 bases and J by 2 bases, with 18 bases between. For the CDR3, the DNA is TGTGCCAGCGGGCTGGCCGCCGCGGGGCAAGAGACCCAGTACTTC. Encoded protein: CASGLAAAGQETQYF.

The rearrangement uses TRBV3-1 (or the pseudogene TRBV3-2) and TRBJ2-1; D ambiguous. Between the trimmed V and J ends, which lost 0 bases and 6 bases, there was a span of 9 bases. The V gene's germline CDR1 is LGHDT and CDR2 YNNKEL (reference sequence). The CDR3 covers 14 residues. The CDR3, as DNA: TGTGCCAGCAGCCAAGATCTGTTCGGCAATGAGCAGTTCTTC. It is translated as CASSQDLFGNEQFF.

The V call is TRBV7-6, the J call TRBJ2-2; D remains ambiguous. The CDR3 spans 13 residues. Trimming removed 2 bases from V and 5 bases from J, with 6 bases in between. Germline CDR1 and CDR2: SGHVS and FNYEAQ. The CDR3 DNA sequence: TGTGCCAGCAGCTTAAGGGTTACCGGGGAGCTGTTTTTT. Translated, it gives CASSLRVTGELFF.

This rearrangement joins TRBV6-6 to TRBJ1-3, with a tentative D call TRBD1 (5 bases). V lost 11 bases to trimming and J lost 0 bases, with 14 bases between them. The CDR3 is made up of 14 amino acids. In germline, CDR1 is MNHNY, CDR2 SVGAGI (reference sequence). The CDR3, as DNA: TGTGCCGGCCGGCCGGGGGGCTCTGGAAACACCATATATTTT. Its translation is CAGRPGGSGNTIYF.

This sequence joins TRBV7-9 and TRBJ1-3; D remains ambiguous. The CDR3 runs to 14 residues. Trimming took off 6 bases at V and 0 bases at J, with 9 bases between the two ends. The germline V gene has CDR1 SEHNR and CDR2 FQNEAQ (reference sequence). CDR3 protein: CASRSQISGNTIYF. The CDR3 bases are TGTGCCAGCAGATCCCAGATCTCTGGAAACACCATATATTTT.

The chain is built from TRBV9 and TRBJ2-2, with no clear D. V shed 4 bases and J shed 0 bases, with 7 bases lying between them. The CDR3 runs 14 residues. Per the germline V gene, CDR1 is SGDLS and CDR2 is YYNGEE. CDR3 region: CASSISPNTGELFF. In nucleotides, the CDR3 is TGTGCCAGCAGCATTAGTCCGAACACCGGGGAGCTGTTTTTT.

The J gene is TRBJ1-2, the V gene TRBV30; 11 bases fit TRBD1. V trimming: 2 bases; J trimming: 8 bases; junction bases outside the gene matches: 4. The CDR3 loop spans 13 amino acids. The germline V gene has CDR1 GTSNPN and CDR2 SVGIG (reference sequence). The CDR3 region has the DNA TGTGCCTGGAGTTTGGGACAGGGGGGCGGCTACACCTTC. Its translation: CAWSLGQGGGYTF.